The 3 T cell receptor beta chains in this list originate from one sample, sequenced in a study of CD8 T cells in Susac syndrome. It was with random hexamers that about 0.45 to 1 ug RNA was reverse transcribed. TCRdb ran MiXCR on the immunoSEQ multiplex PCR reads and lists one entry per CDR3 protein. The sample lists about 180,000 distinct CDR3 sequences, approximately 95% seen once, with under 0.095% in the top ten. What was sequenced was CD4+ T cells from PBMCs. The origin of the receptors is a human donor with multiple sclerosis.

This clonotype is a singleton in its sample. The CDR3 loop reads CASSLEGQLEAFF. For the CDR3, the DNA is TGCGCCAGCAGCTTGGAAGGTCAGCTTGAAGCTTTCTTT. J is TRBJ1-1 and V is TRBV5-1; D not resolved. Germline CDR1 is SGHRS and CDR2 is YFSETQ. CDR3 length: 13 amino acids. V was trimmed by 0 bases and J by 7 bases, leaving 10 bases between them.

This clonotype has a single count. This chain uses TRBV11-3 with TRBJ2-1, with D unclear. CDR1 is SGHNT and CDR2 is YENEEA in the germline V gene. The CDR3 contains 13 residues. Trimming removed 0 bases from V and 9 bases from J, with 9 bases in between. CDR3 in DNA: TGTGCCAGCAGCTTAGATCTTAGTACTGAGCAGTTCTTC. It codes for CASSLDLSTEQFF.

The rearrangement joins TRBV29-1 to TRBJ2-7; D remains unclear. This CDR3 region has 12 residues. The germline V gene encodes CDR1 SQVTM and CDR2 ANQGSEA. Between the trimmed V and J ends, which lost 4 bases and 2 bases, there was a span of 9 bases. CDR3 in DNA: TGCAGCGTTGTGGGCGGAACCTACGAGCAGTACTTC. Translation gives CSVVGGTYEQYF.